This T cell receptor (beta chain) was retrieved from a study of cytomegalovirus exposure and HLA in healthy donors. Turning to this clone: What it binds is not known.

Points from the study as a whole: A reported reduction in N-insertions relative to the roughly 610-donor mean was seen in an Asian-associated ancestry cluster in a later analysis. Sequencing likely produced, as an artifact, a cluster of highly shared sequence variants.

Primers included in the PCR were 60 Vbeta and 13 Jbeta primers. Data came from immunoSEQ multiplex PCR; TCRdb stores just in-frame clones and leaves some out. Of under 250,000 clones listed, around 78% are singletons. This receptor was obtained from a boy aged 10-17 years in good health and CMV-seronegative. Sequencing was carried out using PBMCs.

CDR3 protein: CASSLEPGQGVGYTF. CDR3 nucleotides: TGCGCCAGCAGCTTGGAACCGGGACAGGGGGTTGGCTACACCTTC. The chain has TRBV5-1 and TRBJ1-2, with 11 nucleotides matching TRBD1. J lost 7 bases, V lost 0 bases, and 5 bases had no gene match. The germline CDR1 and CDR2 sequences are SGHRS and YFSETQ. The CDR3 loop spans 15 amino acids.